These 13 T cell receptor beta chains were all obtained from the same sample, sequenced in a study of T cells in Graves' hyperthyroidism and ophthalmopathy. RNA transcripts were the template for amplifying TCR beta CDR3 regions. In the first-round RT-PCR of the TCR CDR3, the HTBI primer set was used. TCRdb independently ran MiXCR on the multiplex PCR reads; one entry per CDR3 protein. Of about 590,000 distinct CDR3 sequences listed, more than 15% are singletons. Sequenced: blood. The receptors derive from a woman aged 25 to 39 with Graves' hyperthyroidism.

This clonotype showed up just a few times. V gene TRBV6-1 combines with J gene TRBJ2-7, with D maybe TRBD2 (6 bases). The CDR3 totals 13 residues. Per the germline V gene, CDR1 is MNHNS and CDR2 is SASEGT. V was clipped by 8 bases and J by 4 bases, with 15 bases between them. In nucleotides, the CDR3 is TGTGCCAGCGGGCGGGGACTGACTTACGAGCAGTACTTC. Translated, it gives CASGRGLTYEQYF.

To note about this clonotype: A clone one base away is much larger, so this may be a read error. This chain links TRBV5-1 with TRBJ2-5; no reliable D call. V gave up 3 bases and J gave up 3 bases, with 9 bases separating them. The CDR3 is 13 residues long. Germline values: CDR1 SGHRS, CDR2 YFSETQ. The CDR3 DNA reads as TGCGCCAGCAGCTCGGCCTGGGAAGAGACCCAGTACTTC. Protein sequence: CASSSAWEETQYF.

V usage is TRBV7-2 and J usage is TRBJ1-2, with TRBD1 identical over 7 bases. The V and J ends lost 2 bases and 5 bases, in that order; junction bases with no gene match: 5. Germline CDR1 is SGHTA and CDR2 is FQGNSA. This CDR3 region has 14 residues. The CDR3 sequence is CASSLQGGFYGYTF. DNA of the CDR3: TGTGCCAGCAGCTTACAGGGGGGGTTTTATGGCTACACCTTC.

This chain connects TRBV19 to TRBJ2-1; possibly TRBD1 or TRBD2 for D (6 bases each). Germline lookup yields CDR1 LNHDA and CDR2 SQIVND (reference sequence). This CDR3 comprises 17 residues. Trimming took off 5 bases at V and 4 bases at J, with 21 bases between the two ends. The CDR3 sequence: CASSSGAGPDLYNEQFF. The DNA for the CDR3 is TGTGCCAGTAGTTCAGGGGCGGGGCCCGACCTTTACAATGAGCAGTTCTTC.

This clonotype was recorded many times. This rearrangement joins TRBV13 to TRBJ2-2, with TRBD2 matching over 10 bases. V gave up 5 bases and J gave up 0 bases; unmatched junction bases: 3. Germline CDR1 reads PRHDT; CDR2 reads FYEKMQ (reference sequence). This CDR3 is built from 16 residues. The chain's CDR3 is CASSLLAGANTGELFF. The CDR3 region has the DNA TGTGCCAGCAGCCTCCTAGCGGGAGCGAACACCGGGGAGCTGTTTTTT.

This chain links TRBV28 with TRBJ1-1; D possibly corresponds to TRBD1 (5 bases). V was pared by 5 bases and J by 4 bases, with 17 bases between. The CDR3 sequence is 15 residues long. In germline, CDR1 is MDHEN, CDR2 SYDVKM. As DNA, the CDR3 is TGTGCCAGCAGTGATCTCAGGGAGCGAAGCACTGAAGCTTTCTTT. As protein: CASSDLRERSTEAFF.

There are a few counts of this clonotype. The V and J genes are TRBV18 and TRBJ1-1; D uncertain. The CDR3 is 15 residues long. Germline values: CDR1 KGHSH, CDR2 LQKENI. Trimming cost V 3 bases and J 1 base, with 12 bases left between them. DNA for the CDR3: TGTGCCAGCTCACCTATCTCGACGGGGAACACTGAAGCTTTCTTT. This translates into CASSPISTGNTEAFF.

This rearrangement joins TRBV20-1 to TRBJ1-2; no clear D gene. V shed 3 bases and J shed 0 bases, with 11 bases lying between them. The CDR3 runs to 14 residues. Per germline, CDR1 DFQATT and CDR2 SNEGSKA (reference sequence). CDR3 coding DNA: TGCAGTGCTAGGAACAGTGGAGCTAACTATGGCTACACCTTC. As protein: CSARNSGANYGYTF.

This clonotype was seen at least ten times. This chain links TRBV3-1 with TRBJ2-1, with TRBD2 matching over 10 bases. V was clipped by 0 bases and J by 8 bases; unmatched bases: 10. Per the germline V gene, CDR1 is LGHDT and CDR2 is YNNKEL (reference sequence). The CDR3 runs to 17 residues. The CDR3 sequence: CASSQDLASGRAYEQFF. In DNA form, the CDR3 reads TGTGCCAGCAGCCAAGATCTCGCGAGCGGGAGGGCCTATGAGCAGTTCTTC.

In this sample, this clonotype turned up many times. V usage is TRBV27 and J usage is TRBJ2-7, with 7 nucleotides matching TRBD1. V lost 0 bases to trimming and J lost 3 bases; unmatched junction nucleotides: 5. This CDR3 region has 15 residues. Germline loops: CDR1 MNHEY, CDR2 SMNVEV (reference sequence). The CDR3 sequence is CASSLSTGTRYEQYF. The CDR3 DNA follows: TGTGCCAGCAGTTTATCGACAGGGACCCGCTACGAGCAGTACTTC.

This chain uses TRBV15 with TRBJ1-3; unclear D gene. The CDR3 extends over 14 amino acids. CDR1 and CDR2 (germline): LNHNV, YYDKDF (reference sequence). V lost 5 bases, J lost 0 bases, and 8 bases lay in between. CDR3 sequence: CATSHPSSGNTIYF. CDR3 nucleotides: TGTGCCACCAGCCACCCGAGCTCTGGAAACACCATATATTTT.

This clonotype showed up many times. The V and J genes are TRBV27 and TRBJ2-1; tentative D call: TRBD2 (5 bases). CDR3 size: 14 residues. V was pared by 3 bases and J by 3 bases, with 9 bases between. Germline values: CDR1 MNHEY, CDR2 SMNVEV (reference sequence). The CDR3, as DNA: TGTGCCAGCAGTTTCGACTACAACTACAATGAGCAGTTCTTC. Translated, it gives CASSFDYNYNEQFF.

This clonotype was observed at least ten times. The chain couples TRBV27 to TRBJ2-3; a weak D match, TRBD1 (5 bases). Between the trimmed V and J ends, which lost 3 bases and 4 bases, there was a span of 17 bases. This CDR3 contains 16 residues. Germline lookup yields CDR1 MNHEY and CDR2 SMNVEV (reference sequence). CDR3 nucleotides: TGTGCCAGCAGTTTGCAAGGGGCAGGGTACCCAGATACGCAGTATTTT. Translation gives CASSLQGAGYPDTQYF.